The present T cell receptor beta chain was sequenced within a study of cytomegalovirus exposure and HLA in healthy donors (dated by TCRdb to 2016 to 2017). General notes on the study: According to an earlier analysis of 587 of the donors, some 180 million T cells yielded 90 million to 130 million unique TCR beta sequences and around 280 Gb of sequence data. Roughly 300 gigabases of sequencing data and around 80 million unique TCR sequences made up an early release that covered approximately 620 HLA-typed donors. Of the approximately 400 genotyped donors, around 81% fell in the genetic ancestry cluster associated with self-reported Caucasian donors. The study aimed to test whether signatures of past pathogen exposure could be identified by cataloging public T cell receptors. Using immunosequencing, the study profiled T cell repertoires from about 650 subjects and related those repertoires to cytomegalovirus serostatus. Besides the first cohort of about 730 subjects, a separate validation cohort made up of 120 different subjects was used. To predict cytomegalovirus infection status, the study combined high-throughput TCR immunosequencing, statistical association of individual TCRs with disease status, and machine learning. A later analysis re-analyzed previously published TCR beta repertoires from roughly 600 donors and added high-resolution HLA genotyping to study TCR occurrence patterns. In the later analysis, no new phenotypic data were used to find candidate immune exposures; instead, reliance was placed on TCR beta sequences and their occurrence across donors. An earlier analysis of several hundred of the donors used high-throughput TCR beta sequencing to judge whether each TCR beta V gene segment behaved as functional or pseudogenic. Donor age, sex, ethnicity and CMV serostatus were compiled together with the repertoire data. A later genetic analysis used genome-wide SNP genotypes for about 55% of the 666 donors, treating that subset as a discovery cohort. Every repertoire in the discovery cohort had been generated on one and the same sequencing platform. HLA typing included class I and class II loci at four-digit resolution. Typing coverage varied by locus: about 620-630 donors for A, B, C, DRB1 and DQB1; around 560 for DQA1; more than 600 for DPA1; approximately 450 for DPB1. About 5 DR-DQ haplotypes were handled as single units for association and clustering, since linkage in the cohort was strong. On average, roughly 250,000 unique TCR beta nucleotide sequences were sequenced per donor among more than 350 genotyped donors of the cohort, with 15% to 20% of those sequences being non-productive.

What the authors observed across the whole study: A group of highly shared sequence variants was considered likely to be a technical artifact of the sequencing pipeline. The classifier was reported to diagnose cytomegalovirus status with high specificity and sensitivity in both the original cohort and the validation cohort. Correlated functional status among segregating V segments might reflect linkage disequilibrium, but an unknown experimental factor could not be ruled out. Presence/absence analyses assumed roughly uniform sequencing depth across donors, an assumption that may not hold. It was suggested by the authors that the approach could potentially be generalized to other disease states and immunological phenotypes. A later analysis found that most CMV-associated TCR beta chains appeared HLA-restricted, with HLA associations seemingly driven largely by CMV exposure. According to a later analysis, parvovirus B19, influenza, CMV and Epstein-Barr virus appeared linked to several top co-occurrence clusters. Compared with equally common non-associated chains, HLA-associated TCR beta chains in a later analysis were more clonally expanded and had lower generation probabilities. Because HLA typing was unavailable for some donors at each locus, only the typed subset was used in association tests. Assigning TCR associations to individual alleles was difficult when HLA alleles, especially DR and DQ, strongly co-occurred. According to a later analysis, TCR association rates differed among HLA loci, with DRB1 alleles showing the most associated TCRs and HLA-C alleles showing the fewest. Most TCR sequences were seen in very few donors, while some public TCRs were found in many individuals. The cohort was sequenced for TCR beta chains only, and without alpha or paired-chain data the features that could be detected were limited. At a false discovery rate of 0.05, a later analysis linked around 17,000 TCR beta sequences to specific HLA alleles. Compared with the roughly 670-donor mean, donors in an Asian-associated ancestry cluster had fewer N-insertions in productive TCRs, according to a later genetic analysis. Over 15 rarely observed V segments, including chromosome 9 orphons, were excluded from the earlier analysis of some 590 of the donors because counts were too low. A further reported finding was that TCR beta sequences accurately predicted the HLA-A and HLA-B alleles for most subjects in the first cohort. Immune exposure information for the cohort was limited to CMV serostatus. The study listed 150 to 200 TCR beta chains as associated with cytomegalovirus. In vitro tests confirmed that a few of the cytomegalovirus-associated TCR beta chains recognize cytomegalovirus antigens. Broadly in line with IMGT annotations, most TCR beta V segments showed up in productive rearrangements about 87% or about 30% of the time in an earlier analysis of a few hundred of the donors. Because the 87-base-pair reads could not distinguish some IMGT-functional V segments, including TRBV6-2 and TRBV6-3, those segments were excluded. A later genetic analysis associated a missense DCLRE1C variant with V-gene and J-gene trimming of TCR beta chains, and an independent cohort replicated the association.

In total, fewer than 750 healthy bone marrow donors made up the cohort. At the time of sampling, all cohort members were nominally healthy, though unrecorded immune exposures were likely present. The donor tested CMV seronegative, placing the donor among the roughly 400 seronegative members of the cohort. Every donor gave a peripheral blood sample, and the peripheral blood mononuclear cells from that sample were used for TCR beta sequencing. The Qiagen DNeasy Blood Extraction Kit was used to extract genomic DNA from the blood cell samples. The library came from the immunoSEQ multiplex PCR assay. For the multiplex PCR, a mixture combining 60 forward primers for TCR Vbeta segments and 13 reverse primers for TCR Jbeta segments was used. A multiplex PCR assay on genomic DNA amplified the CDR3 region of rearranged TCR beta genes. The Illumina HiSeq System was used to sequence the amplified TCR beta libraries as 87-base-pair reads. Per the source publication's procedure: In a later analysis, some 80 million unique TCR beta chains were counted across the 500 to 850 repertoires, and roughly 10 million of these chains were shared by at least two donors. Raw reads were error-corrected and collapsed into unique sequences by a nearest-neighbor algorithm in which closely related sequences were merged to remove PCR and sequencing errors. Alignment of CDR3 sequences to IMGT reference sequences was used to assign V, D and J gene segments. For a sequence to be retained, at least a six-nucleotide match to both a V gene segment and a J gene segment was required. A rearrangement counted as productive if the CDR3 had no stop codons and remained in frame with V and J, and every other rearrangement counted as non-productive. CDR3 was defined according to IMGT convention as the region running from the second conserved V-encoded cysteine to the conserved J-encoded phenylalanine. The earlier analysis of 500 to 650 of the donors excluded any sequence lacking an unambiguous match to a single V gene segment. An earlier analysis of a few hundred of the donors called V segments functional above 56.7% productive rearrangements and segregating when the between-donor standard deviation exceeded 5%. To diagnose cytomegalovirus status from the catalog of TCR beta chain sequences, a statistical classification framework was built. V and J gene assignment, in a later analysis, came from comparing TCR nucleotide sequences with IMGT/GENE-DB human TR gene sequences. The TCRdist pipeline was used in a later analysis to assign CDR3 sequences and most-parsimonious VDJ recombination scenarios. In a later analysis, each TCR beta chain was defined by its CDR3 amino acid sequence together with its V-gene family, and reads without a unique V-gene family were excluded. A later analysis removed over 500 highly shared, low-generation-probability nucleotide sequences to deal with suspected cross-contamination and a sequencing artifact. A later analysis calculated a clonal expansion index for each public chain from normalized within-repertoire ranks of inferred template counts. In a later analysis, generation probabilities were computed with a VDJ recombination model fitted to out-of-frame rearrangements, and the resulting probabilities were checked against IGoR. In a later analysis, hypergeometric tests were used to score TCR-TCR, TCR-HLA and TCR-CMV co-occurrence, with a repertoire-size bias correction applied to TCR pairs. To estimate false discovery rates, a later analysis permuted the HLA or CMV assignments 20 times. In a later analysis, co-occurring TCRs were grouped with DBSCAN, and TCRdist sequence similarity was added when clustering was performed within HLA-allele-positive subsets. Repertoires with fewer than 30,000 or more than 120,000 public chains were left out of co-occurrence clustering, as were a few repertoires with anomalous nucleotide sharing. The immuneACCESS repertoire file appears here via TCRdb, limited to in-frame rearrangements. These files lack a portion of the clones; in checked studies, under half of the deficit traces to unresolved V genes, and the cause of the others is not known. Clone size and the V and J calls come from that table; the DNA yielded D and trimming. In all, the sample holds around 93,000 clones, and over 75% of those were seen once. The leading ten clones occupy under 4% of the sample.

V drops 3 bases and J drops 3 bases, leaving 20 bases in between. CDR1 and CDR2, looked up from the germline V gene (reference sequence), are WNHNN and SYGVQD. Taken from cysteine to phenylalanine, the CDR3 has 17 residues. Only the CDR3 DNA is retained, 51 bases long and in frame from the first base. As to this clone: Its antigen is not yet known. Nothing much larger sits one base from this clone, and base qualities are not available.

The receptor chain draws on TRBV10-1 and TRBJ2-5; no D gene is confidently identified. This TCR derives from a man between 45 and 60 years old in good health and CMV-seronegative. Sequenced: PBMCs. The DNA is as follows: TGCGCCAGCAGTGAATCGGGTCAGAGACGGTCGGAAGAGACCCAGTACTTC. It specifies CASSESGQRRSEETQYF.